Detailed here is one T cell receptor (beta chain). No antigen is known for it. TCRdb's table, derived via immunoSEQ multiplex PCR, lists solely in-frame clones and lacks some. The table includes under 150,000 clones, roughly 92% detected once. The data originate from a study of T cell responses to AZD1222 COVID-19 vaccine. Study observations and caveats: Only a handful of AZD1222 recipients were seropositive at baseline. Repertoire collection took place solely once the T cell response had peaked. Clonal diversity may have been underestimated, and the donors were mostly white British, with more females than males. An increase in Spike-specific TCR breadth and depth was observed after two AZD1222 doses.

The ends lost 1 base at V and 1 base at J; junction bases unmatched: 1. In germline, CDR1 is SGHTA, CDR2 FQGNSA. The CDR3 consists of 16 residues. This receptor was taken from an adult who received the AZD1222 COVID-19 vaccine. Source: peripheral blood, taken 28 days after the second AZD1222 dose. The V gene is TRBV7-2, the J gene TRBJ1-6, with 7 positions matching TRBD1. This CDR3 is CASSLGTGSYNSPLHF. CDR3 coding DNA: TGTGCCAGCAGCTTAGGGACAGGATCCTATAATTCACCCCTCCACTTT.